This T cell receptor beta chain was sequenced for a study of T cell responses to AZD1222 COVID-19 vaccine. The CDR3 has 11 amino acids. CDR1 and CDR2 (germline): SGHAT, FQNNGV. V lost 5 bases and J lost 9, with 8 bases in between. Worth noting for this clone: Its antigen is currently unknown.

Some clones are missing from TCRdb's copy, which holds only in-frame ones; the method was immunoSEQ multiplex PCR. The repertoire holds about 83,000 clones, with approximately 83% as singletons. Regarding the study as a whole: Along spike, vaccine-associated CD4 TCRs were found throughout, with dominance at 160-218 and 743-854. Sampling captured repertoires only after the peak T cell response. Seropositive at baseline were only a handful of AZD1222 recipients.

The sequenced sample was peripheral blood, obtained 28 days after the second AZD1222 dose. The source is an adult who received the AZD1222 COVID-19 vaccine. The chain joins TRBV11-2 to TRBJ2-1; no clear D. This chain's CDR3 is CASSNEREQFF. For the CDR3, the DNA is TGTGCCAGCAGCAATGAACGTGAGCAGTTCTTC.